This is a list of T cell receptor beta chains from one sample in a study of blood T cell repertoires in COVID-19. Clones were read by immunoSEQ multiplex PCR, and TCRdb kept only the in-frame ones, dropping some. The sample holds some 78,000 clones; about 89% are singletons and the top ten take around 5%. Sequenced input: peripheral blood. The source is a man between 45 and 60 years old with active or convalescent COVID-19. The CDR3 runs from the conserved cysteine through the conserved F or W. A D gene is named only where the DNA matches it firmly. Clone size appears in some rows only: once, few, many, or a class for an expanded clone.

CDR3nt	CDR3aa	abundance	v_gene	d_gene	j_gene
TGCGCCAGCAGTCAAATGGCTGGGGACAGGCGCTATAGCAATCAGCCCCAGCATTTT	CASSQMAGDRRYSNQPQHF	.	TRBV23-1	TRBD1	TRBJ1-5
TGTGCCAGCAGCTTGGGACAGGGCGGTGGAGTTAATCAGTACTTC	CASSLGQGGGVNQYF	.	TRBV5-8	TRBD1	TRBJ2-4
TGTGCCAGCAGCCCTGGGACTAGAAGTCTTCTGCGGCAGTTCTTC	CASSPGTRSLLRQFF	.	TRBV11-2	TRBD2	TRBJ2-1
TGCAGCGTTGTAGTACTAGCGGGGGCCAATACGCAGTATTTT	CSVVVLAGANTQYF	.	TRBV29-1	TRBD2	TRBJ2-3
TGTGCCAGCAGCTTGTACGGGACAGGGGGCGCCGGGAATTATGGCTACACCTTC	CASSLYGTGGAGNYGYTF	.	TRBV5-6	TRBD1	TRBJ1-2
TGTGCCATCAACCAGGGTAATTCACCCCTCCACTTT	CAINQGNSPLHF	once	TRBV10-3	.	TRBJ1-6
TGCGCCACCCAAGGACAGGGGAACACTGAAGCTTTCTTT	CATQGQGNTEAFF	.	TRBV5-1	TRBD1	TRBJ1-1
TGTGCCAGCAGTCTTGACAGGGACACCGGGGAGCTGTTTTTT	CASSLDRDTGELFF	.	TRBV6-5	TRBD1	TRBJ2-2
TGTGCCAGCAGCTTGGGTCAGGGGGGTGAAGCTTTCTTT	CASSLGQGGEAFF	.	TRBV11-3	TRBD1	TRBJ1-1
TGTGCCAGCAGCTTGGGGGGGGTGCAAGGAAACACCATATATTTT	CASSLGGVQGNTIYF	.	TRBV5-4	.	TRBJ1-3